The next 26 T cell receptor beta chains were all read from a single sample in a study of Ad26.COV2.S vaccination and SARS-CoV-2 variants. Measured with immunoSEQ multiplex PCR; TCRdb has only the in-frame clones, and not every one. The repertoire includes fewer than 100,000 clones, more than 70% of them detected once, and 16% sits in the top ten. Sample: peripheral blood, taken after recovery from COVID-19. The receptors were gathered from a human donor who had recovered from COVID-19.

Ten or more counts support this clone. Germline and junction disagree at one end, which may indicate a read error. The chain couples TRBV7-9 to TRBJ2-1, with 11 bases that match TRBD2. Germline V lookup: CDR1 SEHNR, CDR2 FQNEAQ (reference sequence). The CDR3 consists of 14 residues. The DNA of the CDR3 is TGTGCCAGCAGCGTAGCGGGAGGGCCAAATGAGCAGTTCTTC. Amino acid sequence: CASSVAGGPNEQFF.

V gene TRBV29-1 combines with J gene TRBJ2-2, with a weak D call TRBD2 (5 bases). The CDR3 extends over 14 amino acids. V lost 5 bases, J lost 1 base, and 11 bases lay in between. Germline V gives CDR1 SQVTM, CDR2 ANQGSEA. CDR3 sequence (DNA): TGCAGCGTTAACGAGGGTAGGAACACCGGGGAGCTGTTTTTT. It encodes CSVNEGRNTGELFF.

This clone has a single count. V gene TRBV24-1 combines with J gene TRBJ1-2; the D gene is possibly TRBD1 (6 bases). The V gene's germline CDR1 is KGHDR and CDR2 SFDVKD. Between the trimmed V and J ends, which lost 4 bases and 3 bases, there was a span of 11 bases. This CDR3 has 14 amino acids. CDR3 bases: TGTGCCACCAGTGAGCAGGGGCGCGACTATGGCTACACCTTC. It specifies CATSEQGRDYGYTF.

This clone was detected only once. The chain has TRBV4-2 and TRBJ1-5, with a possible D match to TRBD1 (5 bases). CDR3 length: 16 amino acids. Germline-derived CDR1 and CDR2 are LGHNA and YNFKEQ. The V and J ends lost 2 bases and 4 bases respectively, with 15 bases between them. CDR3 sequence reads: CASSQPTGTGNQPQHF. CDR3 sequence (DNA): TGTGCCAGCAGCCAACCGACCGGGACGGGAAATCAGCCCCAGCATTTT.

This clone was counted between two and nine times. The CDR3 sequence: CASSEGLAGAADTQYF. The DNA for the CDR3 is TGTGCCAGCAGCGAGGGACTAGCGGGAGCGGCTGATACGCAGTATTTT. V usage is TRBV13 and J usage is TRBJ2-3, with TRBD2 matching over 14 bases. There are 16 residues in the CDR3. The germline gives CDR1 PRHDT, CDR2 FYEKMQ (reference sequence). V lost 5 bases and J lost 6; bases outside the gene matches: 7.

The rearrangement uses TRBV7-7 and TRBJ1-2; D not resolved. Looked up from germline, CDR1 is SSHAT and CDR2 is FNYEAQ (reference sequence). Deletions cut 5 bases from V and 7 bases from J, with 23 bases between. The CDR3 is 16 residues long. The CDR3 coding sequence is TGTGCCAGCAGCCATCTCCCCGGACTTAAGAACGGTGGCTACACCTTC. Amino acids: CASSHLPGLKNGGYTF.

V gene TRBV10-1 combines with J gene TRBJ2-7; TRBD2 matches 10 bases. CDR3 length: 14 amino acids. Germline V gene data show CDR1 as WNHNN and CDR2 as SYGVQD (reference sequence). The J segment lost 5 bases and the V segment lost 5 bases, leaving 6 bases of the junction unmatched. The CDR3 region is CASSQAGGRNEQYF. The CDR3 DNA reads as TGCGCCAGCAGTCAAGCGGGAGGGCGTAACGAGCAGTACTTC.

The V gene is TRBV10-1, the J gene TRBJ2-3; weak D call: TRBD2 (5 bases). Trimming left V 2 bases short and J 4 bases short, with 10 bases between. This CDR3 contains 14 residues. The germline V gene has CDR1 WNHNN and CDR2 SYGVQD (reference sequence). The CDR3 DNA reads TGCGCCAGCAGTGAGCGACTAATCCCAGATACGCAGTATTTT. This sequence encodes CASSERLIPDTQYF.

V usage is TRBV28 and J usage is TRBJ2-1, with 9 bases that match TRBD2. Per the germline V gene, CDR1 is MDHEN and CDR2 is SYDVKM. The V and J ends lost 2 bases and 3 bases, in that order; junction bases with no gene match: 2. The CDR3 is 15 residues long. CDR3 sequence: CASSLETSGYNEQFF. The CDR3 region has the DNA TGTGCCAGCAGTTTAGAGACTAGCGGCTACAATGAGCAGTTCTTC.

The chain employs TRBV11-3 and TRBJ1-1, with D uncertain. V lost 6 bases and J lost 0, with 8 bases in between. CDR1 and CDR2 (germline): SGHNT, YENEEA. This CDR3 has 13 amino acids. For the CDR3, the DNA is TGTGCCAGCAGTACCAACGTGAACACTGAAGCTTTCTTT. Protein sequence: CASSTNVNTEAFF. Full variable domain (remainder filled in from reference TRBV11-3 and TRBJ1-1): EAGVVQSPRYKIIEKKQPVAFWCNPISGHNTLYWYLQNLGQGPELLIRYENEEAVDDSQLPKDRFSAERLKGVDSTLKIQPAELGDSAVYLCASSTNVNTEAFFGQGTRLTVV.

The chain employs TRBV5-6 and TRBJ2-7; 10 bases line up with TRBD2. The J segment lost 0 bases and the V segment lost 4 bases, leaving 4 bases of the junction unmatched. The CDR3 sequence is 15 residues long. Germline-derived CDR1 and CDR2 are SGHDT and YYEEEE. CDR3 protein: CASSLIAGGSYEQYF. For the CDR3, the DNA is TGTGCCAGCAGCCTAATAGCGGGAGGCTCCTACGAGCAGTACTTC. Full variable domain (remainder filled in from reference TRBV5-6 and TRBJ2-7): DAGVTQSPTHLIKTRGQQVTLRCSPKSGHDTVSWYQQALGQGPQFIFQYYEEEERQRGNFPDRFSGHQFPNYSSELNVNALLLGDSALYLCASSLIAGGSYEQYFGPGTRLTVT.

This chain joins TRBV6-5 and TRBJ1-2, with D hard to call. The V end lost 3 bases, the J end lost 8 bases, and 7 bases lay between the germline ends. Germline CDR1 reads MNHEY; CDR2 reads SVGAGI. The CDR3 is 11 residues long. The CDR3 here is CASSYNKGYTF. The CDR3 bases are TGTGCCAGCAGTTATAATAAGGGCTACACCTTC.

The chain has TRBV7-9 and TRBJ2-7; D is perhaps TRBD1 (5 bases). Trimming left V 8 bases short and J 2 bases short, with 16 bases between. CDR1 and CDR2 from the germline V gene are SEHNR and FQNEAQ (reference sequence). CDR3 length equals 14 residues. CDR3 DNA sequence: TGTGCCAGCGCAGGGCTAGGGCCTACCTACGAGCAGTACTTC. Protein product: CASAGLGPTYEQYF.

The chain employs TRBV25-1 and TRBJ1-1, with 9 bases matching TRBD1. Looked up from germline, CDR1 is MGHDK and CDR2 is SYGVNS. This CDR3 comprises 16 residues. V dropped 6 bases and J dropped 0; count of bases not matched to a gene: 8. CDR3 sequence: CASRSGTGTLNTEAFF. The CDR3 DNA follows: TGTGCCAGCAGGTCGGGGACAGGGACTTTGAACACTGAAGCTTTCTTT.

The chain employs TRBV19 and TRBJ2-4; 10 positions agree with TRBD1. The germline V gene has CDR1 LNHDA and CDR2 SQIVND (reference sequence). Trimming removed 3 bases from V and 10 bases from J; junction bases left unmatched: 9. The CDR3 length is 15 residues. As DNA, the CDR3 is TGTGCCAGTAGTATTGACGGGACAGGGGCCGGGATTCAGTACTTC. It codes for CASSIDGTGAGIQYF.

The chain couples TRBV9 to TRBJ2-2; D is unclear. Trimming took off 7 bases at V and 9 bases at J, with 10 bases between the two ends. The CDR3 runs 11 residues. CDR1 SGDLS and CDR2 YYNGEE come from the germline V gene. The CDR3 region is CASSSGRELFF. The CDR3 coding sequence is TGTGCCAGCTCATCAGGAAGGGAGCTGTTTTTT.

The chain joins TRBV5-6 to TRBJ1-4; no clear D. V lost 2 bases to trimming and J lost 6 bases, with 11 bases between them. Germline CDR1 reads SGHDT; CDR2 reads YYEEEE. CDR3 length equals 14 residues. The CDR3 sequence is CASSFRQYYEKLFF. CDR3 in DNA: TGTGCCAGCAGCTTCCGTCAGTACTATGAAAAACTGTTTTTT.

This chain joins TRBV11-1 and TRBJ1-2; 10 positions agree with TRBD1. CDR1 SGHAT and CDR2 FQDESV come from the germline V gene (reference sequence). The V gene end was trimmed by 3 bases and the J gene end by 0 bases; junction bases not matched to a gene: 1. The CDR3 loop spans 15 amino acids. CDR3 nucleotides: TGTGCCAGCAGCTTCGGGACAGGGGCTAACTATGGCTACACCTTC. It yields the protein CASSFGTGANYGYTF.

J is TRBJ2-7 and V is TRBV9; 13 bases match TRBD2. The trim removed 4 bases at V and 1 base at J, leaving 8 bases unmatched. The length of the CDR3 is 17 residues. Looked up from germline, CDR1 is SGDLS and CDR2 is YYNGEE. CDR3 in amino acids: CASSLGLAGEASYEQYF. The CDR3 coding sequence is TGTGCCAGCAGCCTCGGACTAGCGGGAGAGGCGTCCTACGAGCAGTACTTC.

This clone was observed a few times. The chain recombines TRBV19 with TRBJ2-2; possibly TRBD1 for D (6 bases). Trimming stripped 7 bases from V and 1 base from J, with 13 bases between. CDR1 and CDR2 from the germline V gene are LNHDA and SQIVND (reference sequence). The CDR3 length is 15 residues. In DNA form, the CDR3 reads TGTGCCAGTAAGGTCGCAGGGGTGAACACCGGGGAGCTGTTTTTT. Its protein product is CASKVAGVNTGELFF.

The chain joins TRBV4-1 to TRBJ2-7, with D perhaps TRBD1 or TRBD2 (5 bases each). Looked up from germline, CDR1 is MGHRA and CDR2 is YSYEKL. V was pared by 4 bases and J by 4 bases, with 11 bases between. The CDR3 is made up of 13 amino acids. The CDR3 DNA reads as TGCGCCAGCAGCCCGGGGCTGGTGTACGAGCAGTACTTC. Protein: CASSPGLVYEQYF.

This clone was recorded only once. V usage is TRBV6-5 and J usage is TRBJ2-7; perhaps D is TRBD1 or TRBD2 (6 bases each). The length of the CDR3 is 13 residues. V lost 7 bases, J lost 3 bases, and 13 bases lay in between. Germline V gives CDR1 MNHEY, CDR2 SVGAGI. In DNA, the CDR3 is TGTGCCAGCAATTGGGGGGCTAACTACGAGCAGTACTTC. This translates into CASNWGANYEQYF.

The V call is TRBV21-1, the J call TRBJ2-1; the table's D call, TRBD1, was not checked against the DNA. TRBV21-1 constitutes a pseudogene. This CDR3 spans 15 amino acids. The CDR3 region has the DNA TGTGCCAGCAGCAGAGACAGGGGGCCCCCCGATGAGCAGTTCTTC. Translated: CASSRDRGPPDEQFF.

The chain couples TRBV7-7 to TRBJ2-6; D remains unclear. V was trimmed by 1 base and J by 0 bases, leaving 7 bases between them. The CDR3 consists of 16 residues. CDR1 is SSHAT, CDR2 FNYEAQ, per germline (reference sequence). The CDR3 here is CASSLGPSSGANVLTF. CDR3 nucleotides: TGTGCCAGCAGCTTAGGCCCAAGCTCTGGGGCCAACGTCCTGACTTTC.

This rearrangement joins TRBV29-1 to TRBJ2-7, with 8 bases fitting TRBD1. V shed 7 bases and J 1 base; nucleotides not matched to a gene: 3. CDR1 is SQVTM and CDR2 is ANQGSEA in the germline V gene. The CDR3 runs 12 residues. The CDR3 DNA is TGCAGCGCCGGACAGGGATCCTACGAGCAGTACTTC. This gives the protein CSAGQGSYEQYF.

The chain uses TRBV7-8 and TRBJ2-3; 10 bases map to TRBD2. Germline CDR1 and CDR2: SGHVS and FQNEAQ. This CDR3 is built from 15 residues. After removal of 3 bases from V and 4 bases from J, the junction contained 4 bases not matched to a gene. In DNA form, the CDR3 reads TGTGCCAGCAGCTTCATAGCGGGAGGCGCAGATACGCAGTATTTT. This translates into CASSFIAGGADTQYF.